This TCR beta chain was recovered during a study of cytomegalovirus exposure and HLA in healthy donors. Broader study findings: Cytomegalovirus status was reportedly diagnosed by the classifier with high sensitivity and specificity.

Repertoires were generated with immunoSEQ multiplex PCR, while TCRdb's copy carries only in-frame clones and drops some. The repertoire consists of 100,000 to 150,000 clones, with about 88% occurring once and the leading ten covering roughly 4.4%. The CDR3 is 18 amino acids. Looked up from germline, CDR1 is MNHNS and CDR2 is SASEGT. Trimming cost V 3 bases and J 7 bases; bases outside gene matches: 16. A remark on this clone: What it binds is unknown.

The receptor was isolated from a man aged 18 to 29 in good health and CMV-seropositive. Sample: PBMCs. The rearrangement links TRBV6-1 to TRBJ1-5, with 9 bases that match TRBD1. In DNA, the CDR3 is TGTGCCAGCAGTGATGGGTACCGGGACAGGGTTGTCAGGCAGCCCCAGCATTTT. Translation: CASSDGYRDRVVRQPQHF.